Presented here are 13 T cell receptor beta chains from one specimen sequenced in a study of spatial heterogeneity in lung cancer. The time point denotes: sample taken at primary tumor resection. Sequencing covered unsorted whole RNA taken from tumor, nontumor lung or frozen PBMC. TCRdb re-derived calls from the 5' RACE reads in MiXCR, one entry per CDR3 protein. The sample lists about 38,000 distinct CDR3 sequences, 7.5% occurring once. The material sequenced was PBMCs, taken at surgery. These receptor sequences come from a male donor with early-stage non-small cell lung cancer.

This clonotype was detected ten times or more. This chain links TRBV12-3 or TRBV12-4 with TRBJ2-1, with a tentative D call TRBD1 (6 bases). V was trimmed by 6 bases and J by 6 bases, leaving 12 bases between them. The CDR3 length is 13 residues. CDR3 loop: CASSRTVLNEQFF. CDR3 sequence (DNA): TGTGCCAGCAGCCGGACAGTTCTCAATGAGCAGTTCTTC.

This clonotype was seen many times. This chain connects TRBV20-1 to TRBJ1-2, with TRBD1 matching 8 bases. Germline V gene lookup returns CDR1 DFQATT and CDR2 SNEGSKA (reference sequence). Losses at the gene ends were 6 bases for V and 5 bases for J; bases not matched to a gene: 14. The CDR3 spans 15 residues. The CDR3: CSAKRQGFSPYGYTF. The DNA of the CDR3 is TGCAGTGCAAAGAGACAGGGGTTCTCCCCATATGGCTACACCTTC.

V usage is TRBV11-3 and J usage is TRBJ2-3, with D unclear. In germline, CDR1 is SGHNT, CDR2 YENEEA. V lost 5 bases and J 3 bases, leaving 18 bases between the germline ends. This CDR3 has 16 amino acids. The CDR3 is CASSPRTAFETDTQYF. The CDR3 nucleotides are TGTGCCAGCAGCCCCCGGACGGCTTTCGAGACAGATACGCAGTATTTT.

This clonotype has a single count. A junction end diverges from the germline sequence, so it may reflect a read error. The chain is built from TRBV6-5 and TRBJ2-3, with TRBD1 matching over 10 bases. The germline V gene encodes CDR1 MNHEY and CDR2 SVGAGI. The CDR3 totals 15 residues. In nucleotides, the CDR3 is TGTGTCAGCAGGCCCGGACAGGGGGGCGCAGATACGCAGTATTTT. Translated: CVSRPGQGGADTQYF.

This clonotype was seen repeatedly, ten times or more. The chain couples TRBV28 to TRBJ1-2; 8 positions match TRBD1. Germline V gene lookup returns CDR1 MDHEN and CDR2 SYDVKM. V dropped 7 bases and J dropped 7; count of bases not matched to a gene: 8. The CDR3 contains 13 residues. The CDR3 here is CASTPGGLSGYTF. The CDR3 DNA follows: TGTGCCAGCACCCCAGGGGGCCTCAGTGGCTACACCTTC.

In regard to this clonotype: A much larger clone sits a single nucleotide away, making a read error possible. The chain couples TRBV18 to TRBJ2-3, with D uncertain. The CDR3 extends over 13 amino acids. CDR1 KGHSH and CDR2 LQKENI come from the germline V gene. Written as DNA, the CDR3 is TGTGCCAGCTCTCGACCGAGCACAGATATGCAGTATTTT. This translates into CASSRPSTDMQYF.

This clonotype was seen ten or more times. The chain employs TRBV6-5 and TRBJ2-7, with 7 bases lining up with TRBD1. CDR3 size: 13 residues. Germline CDR1 and CDR2: MNHEY and SVGAGI. The ends lost 7 bases at V and 7 bases at J; junction bases unmatched: 10. The CDR3 sequence: CASTPRQGREQYF. The CDR3 DNA follows: TGTGCCAGCACCCCACGACAGGGCCGGGAGCAGTACTTC.

About this clonotype itself: Being one base from a much bigger clone, this may be a read error. The chain is built from TRBV19 and TRBJ2-5; D not certain. Germline lookup yields CDR1 LNHDA and CDR2 SQIVND (reference sequence). The CDR3 length is 14 residues. The V end lost 6 bases, the J end lost 2 bases, and 13 bases lay between the germline ends. CDR3 nucleotides: TGTGCCAGTAGATCAATGAAACATCAAGAGACCCAGTACTTC. Translation: CASRSMKHQETQYF.

CDR3 DNA: TGTGCCAGCAGCTTTGACAGGGGGTATGGAAACACCATATATTTT. Protein sequence: CASSFDRGYGNTIYF. The chain combines TRBV7-9 with TRBJ1-3; 9 nucleotides match TRBD1. CDR3 length: 15 residues. Looked up from germline, CDR1 is SEHNR and CDR2 is FQNEAQ (reference sequence). The J segment lost 3 bases and the V segment lost 3 bases, leaving 3 bases of the junction unmatched.

This clonotype was counted many times. The gene calls are TRBV29-1 and TRBJ1-1; a possible D gene is TRBD1 (5 bases). Germline V gene lookup returns CDR1 SQVTM and CDR2 ANQGSEA. With 3 bases removed from V and 3 bases from J, the gap between germline ends came to 14 bases. This CDR3 spans 14 amino acids. CDR3: CSVDRDGGDTEAFF. CDR3 DNA sequence: TGCAGCGTTGACAGGGATGGAGGAGACACTGAAGCTTTCTTT.

This clonotype showed up many times. V gene TRBV12-3 or TRBV12-4 combines with J gene TRBJ1-2, with D hard to call. The CDR3 spans 13 residues. Trimming removed 5 bases from V and 0 bases from J, with 7 bases in between. CDR3 in amino acids: CASSRAANYGYTF. The CDR3 nucleotides read TGTGCCAGCAGTCGAGCTGCTAACTATGGCTACACCTTC.

This chain links TRBV30 with TRBJ2-7; the D gene could be TRBD1 or TRBD2 (6 bases each). The CDR3 sequence is 13 residues long. CDR1 and CDR2 (germline): GTSNPN, SVGIG (reference sequence). Trimming shortened V by 2 bases and J by 6 bases, and 14 bases separated the two germline ends. CDR3 DNA: TGTGCCTGGAGTACCCAAGGGGGGACCGAGCAGTACTTC. Residues: CAWSTQGGTEQYF.

This clonotype has ten or more counts. The rearrangement uses TRBV2 and TRBJ2-5, with D possibly being TRBD2 (6 bases). V lost 9 bases to trimming and J lost 2 bases, with 19 bases between them. From germline, CDR1 is SNHLY and CDR2 FYNNEI. This CDR3 comprises 15 residues. The CDR3 reads CASEVPGVRQETQYF. The CDR3 nucleotides are TGTGCCAGTGAAGTCCCGGGGGTTCGGCAAGAGACCCAGTACTTC.